The 3 T cell receptor beta chains given below trace back to one sample, sequenced in a study of shared clonotypes between healthy human individuals. Selected positively for CCR7 and CD45RO-negative, naive CD8 cells excluded terminally differentiated effector memory CD45RA+ cells. Generated by immunoSEQ multiplex PCR, the TCRdb table keeps only in-frame clones and is missing some. The profile covers around 600,000 clones, with about 98% appearing a single time and 0.3% taken by the ten largest. The sequencing sample was made of naive CD8+ T cells sorted from blood. The source is a man between 25 and 39 years old in good health.

The V gene is TRBV29-1, the J gene TRBJ2-3; TRBD1 agrees at 9 bases. This CDR3 spans 14 amino acids. CDR1 is SQVTM, CDR2 ANQGSEA, per germline. J lost 3 bases, V lost 4 bases, and 5 bases had no gene match. This CDR3 reads CSVAATGGTDTQYF. In DNA, the CDR3 is TGCAGCGTTGCGGCGACAGGGGGGACAGATACGCAGTATTTT.

This clone was counted a single time. The V gene is TRBV5-5, the J gene TRBJ2-5; D might be TRBD2 (5 bases). The CDR3 contains 12 residues. CDR1 is SGHKS, CDR2 YYEKEE, per germline (reference sequence). Trimming removed 7 bases at V and 0 bases at J, with 7 bases between. CDR3 residues: CASLDYQETQYF. The DNA of the CDR3 is TGTGCCAGCCTGGACTACCAAGAGACCCAGTACTTC.

The rearrangement links TRBV12-5 to TRBJ2-1; 7 nucleotides agree with TRBD2. The CDR3 loop spans 16 amino acids. Germline values: CDR1 LGHNT, CDR2 FRNRAP. V was clipped by 7 bases and J by 7 bases; unmatched bases: 16. The CDR3 coding sequence is TGTGCTAGTGCCCTCGAAAGCGGGAAAGGATTGAATGAGCAGTTCTTC. It yields the protein CASALESGKGLNEQFF.